A single sample gave rise to the 32 T cell receptor beta chains below, sequenced in a study of Ad26.COV2.S vaccination and SARS-CoV-2 variants. As to treatment: around 19 received Ad26.COV2.S at low or high dose, single or two shots; roughly five received placebo; per-sample allocation not given. All samples were drawn on day 63, counting from the first vaccine or placebo injection. Method: immunoSEQ multiplex PCR; TCRdb's copy keeps in-frame clones and lacks some. The sample lists about 350,000 clones; about 86% were seen once. Specimen: peripheral blood, collected in a trial of Ad26.COV2.S vaccine versus placebo. Source of these receptors: a person aged 18-65 years who received the Ad26.COV2.S COVID-19 vaccine or a placebo.

This clone was counted once. The CDR3 reads CASSFGRAGAYEQYF. The CDR3 nucleotides are TGTGCCAGCAGTTTCGGCAGGGCGGGAGCCTACGAGCAGTACTTC. The gene calls are TRBV28 and TRBJ2-7; TRBD2 agrees at 7 bases. Germline V gene data show CDR1 as MDHEN and CDR2 as SYDVKM. This CDR3 has 15 amino acids. After removal of 3 bases from V and 2 bases from J, the junction contained 7 bases not matched to a gene.

The gene calls are TRBV19 and TRBJ1-1, with D uncertain. With 2 bases removed from V and 3 bases from J, the gap between germline ends came to 7 bases. The length of the CDR3 is 13 residues. CDR1 is LNHDA and CDR2 is SQIVND in the germline V gene (reference sequence). For the CDR3, the DNA is TGTGCCAGTAGTATAAATGGGGACACTGAAGCTTTCTTT. This gives the protein CASSINGDTEAFF.

This clone appeared a few times. The chain uses TRBV7-2 and TRBJ2-7, with D perhaps TRBD1 (6 bases). The V and J ends lost 2 bases and 4 bases respectively, with 15 bases between them. This CDR3 is built from 15 residues. CDR1 is SGHTA, CDR2 FQGNSA, per germline. The CDR3 region has the DNA TGTGCCAGCAGCTTACCGGAACAGGGCCGTTACGAGCAGTACTTC. It is translated as CASSLPEQGRYEQYF.

This clone was seen just once. The chain carries TRBV27 and TRBJ1-1; D is unclear. CDR1 MNHEY and CDR2 SMNVEV come from the germline V gene (reference sequence). V lost 10 bases and J 4 bases, leaving 13 bases between the germline ends. This CDR3 is built from 12 residues. CDR3 nucleotides: TGTGCCACCCAGACCTTGGGCACTGAAGCTTTCTTT. Translating gives CATQTLGTEAFF.

The chain has TRBV7-9 and TRBJ2-1; the D gene is possibly TRBD1 (6 bases). Trimming cost V 6 bases and J 7 bases, with 16 bases left between them. CDR1 and CDR2 (germline): SEHNR, FQNEAQ (reference sequence). The CDR3 sequence is 14 residues long. CDR3 protein: CASSHRDRWNEQFF. The CDR3 DNA reads as TGTGCCAGCAGTCACAGGGACCGCTGGAATGAGCAGTTCTTC.

This chain links TRBV5-1 with TRBJ2-5, with TRBD1 matching 11 bases. CDR1 and CDR2 (germline): SGHRS, YFSETQ. This CDR3 comprises 16 residues. Unmatched junction bases numbered 11, after V lost 5 bases and J lost 5 bases. CDR3 residues: CASRRTGGAVGETQYF. CDR3 in DNA: TGCGCCAGCAGACGGACAGGGGGCGCCGTAGGGGAGACCCAGTACTTC.

V gene TRBV19 combines with J gene TRBJ2-6; D possibly corresponds to TRBD1 (6 bases). This CDR3 spans 17 amino acids. The V and J ends lost 4 bases and 0 bases respectively, with 13 bases between them. Germline V gives CDR1 LNHDA, CDR2 SQIVND (reference sequence). CDR3 protein: CASSNGHRVSGANVLTF. CDR3 DNA: TGTGCCAGTAGTAATGGGCACAGGGTCTCTGGGGCCAACGTCCTGACTTTC.

This clone showed up just once. The gene calls are TRBV9 and TRBJ2-7, with D perhaps assigned TRBD1 or TRBD2 (5 bases each). The CDR3 loop spans 14 amino acids. Deletions cut 2 bases from V and 3 bases from J, with 12 bases between. The germline gives CDR1 SGDLS, CDR2 YYNGEE. For the CDR3, the DNA is TGTGCCAGCAGCGTGCCGGGACGGGACTACGAGCAGTACTTC. Residues: CASSVPGRDYEQYF.

A few counts support this clone. This chain links TRBV10-1 with TRBJ2-7, with no clear D. Germline V gene lookup returns CDR1 WNHNN and CDR2 SYGVQD (reference sequence). The V and J ends lost 3 bases and 0 bases respectively, with 12 bases between them. The CDR3 length is 15 residues. CDR3 nucleotide sequence: TGCGCCAGCAGTGACTGGGTAGGGAACTCCTACGAGCAGTACTTC. It specifies CASSDWVGNSYEQYF.

The J gene is TRBJ1-1, the V gene TRBV6-6; TRBD1 might be the D (5 bases). V lost 2 bases, J lost 8 bases, and 6 bases lay in between. Germline CDR1 is MNHNY and CDR2 is SVGAGI (reference sequence). The CDR3 is 11 amino acids. The DNA of the CDR3 is TGTGCCAGCAGTTACGGGACCGAAGCTTTCTTT. Its translation is CASSYGTEAFF.

This clone showed up just once. This chain connects TRBV19 to TRBJ2-3, with 8 bases identical to TRBD2. Germline CDR1 and CDR2: LNHDA and SQIVND (reference sequence). This CDR3 is built from 15 residues. Losses at the gene ends were 7 bases for V and 3 bases for J; bases not matched to a gene: 9. This CDR3 reads CASNEREHGTDTQYF. The DNA of the CDR3 is TGTGCCAGTAACGAGCGGGAGCACGGGACAGATACGCAGTATTTT.

This chain connects TRBV14 to TRBJ1-1, with a weak D call TRBD1 (6 bases). CDR1 and CDR2 from the germline V gene are SGHDN and FVKESK. Trimming stripped 2 bases from V and 4 bases from J, with 11 bases between. This CDR3 region has 14 residues. The CDR3 reads CASSQSRGGTEAFF. The CDR3 DNA reads TGTGCCAGCAGCCAAAGCAGGGGAGGCACTGAAGCTTTCTTT.

The table lists this clone with a few counts. The V gene is TRBV7-2, the J gene TRBJ1-1; the match to TRBD1 covers 7 bases. After removal of 5 bases from V and 9 bases from J, the junction contained 9 bases not matched to a gene. This CDR3 region has 13 residues. CDR1 is SGHTA and CDR2 is FQGNSA in the germline V gene. CDR3 protein: CASSTYRGGQAFF. The CDR3 DNA sequence: TGTGCCAGCAGCACCTACAGGGGAGGGCAAGCTTTCTTT.

The chain is built from TRBV6-5 and TRBJ2-7; D gene ambiguous. The germline CDR1 and CDR2 sequences are MNHEY and SVGAGI. Trimming pared 6 bases from V and 3 bases from J, leaving 9 bases between. The CDR3 runs 12 residues. CDR3 region: CASSTAGYEQYF. The CDR3 nucleotides are TGTGCCAGCAGCACGGCTGGCTACGAGCAGTACTTC.

V is TRBV10-2 and J is TRBJ2-2; D possibly corresponds to TRBD2 (5 bases). Germline V lookup: CDR1 WSHSY, CDR2 SAAADI. The CDR3 has 16 residues. The V and J ends lost 6 bases and 0 bases respectively, with 14 bases between them. The CDR3 is CASSHPVTTNTGELFF. In DNA, the CDR3 is TGCGCCAGCAGCCACCCGGTGACTACGAACACCGGGGAGCTGTTTTTT.

This chain connects TRBV19 to TRBJ2-3, with unresolved D. The V and J ends lost 7 bases and 0 bases respectively, with 20 bases between them. The CDR3 has 17 amino acids. Germline lookup yields CDR1 LNHDA and CDR2 SQIVND (reference sequence). As DNA, the CDR3 is TGTGCCAGTACCAGCGATCCCGTGCCCACTAGCACAGATACGCAGTATTTT. Protein product: CASTSDPVPTSTDTQYF.

The chain employs TRBV4-3 and TRBJ1-3; TRBD1 is a possible D gene (6 bases). The germline V gene encodes CDR1 LGHNA and CDR2 YSLEER. Trimming stripped 0 bases from V and 0 bases from J, with 15 bases between. The length of the CDR3 is 18 residues. CDR3 in amino acids: CASSQESAGAYSGNTIYF. The CDR3 bases are TGCGCCAGCAGCCAAGAATCTGCGGGGGCATACTCTGGAAACACCATATATTTT.

V and J are TRBV28 and TRBJ1-6; possibly TRBD1 for D (5 bases). CDR3 length equals 16 residues. CDR1 is MDHEN, CDR2 SYDVKM, per germline. V lost 6 bases, J lost 1 base, and 13 bases lay in between. CDR3 sequence (DNA): TGTGCCAGCAGCGGGCCAGGGCGGTCCTATAATTCACCCCTCCACTTT. Protein: CASSGPGRSYNSPLHF.

The rearrangement links TRBV5-4 to TRBJ2-1; D possibly uses TRBD1 or TRBD2 (5 bases each). Trimming took off 1 base at V and 9 bases at J, with 14 bases between the two ends. The CDR3 sequence is 14 residues long. The germline gives CDR1 SGHNT, CDR2 YYREEE (reference sequence). This CDR3 is CASSLQVGEPEQFF. DNA for the CDR3: TGTGCCAGCAGCTTGCAGGTGGGGGAACCTGAGCAGTTCTTC.

This clone was seen a few times. This chain joins TRBV28 and TRBJ1-6, with TRBD1 matching over 8 bases. Germline lookup yields CDR1 MDHEN and CDR2 SYDVKM. The CDR3 runs 17 residues. V gave up 5 bases and J gave up 1 base; unmatched junction bases: 7. This chain's CDR3 is CASSATGAWSYNSPLHF. The CDR3 DNA reads as TGTGCCAGCAGTGCGACAGGGGCCTGGTCCTATAATTCACCCCTCCACTTT. Based on the CDR3 plus reference TRBV28 and TRBJ1-6, the full variable domain is DVKVTQSSRYLVKRTGEKVFLECVQDMDHENMFWYRQDPGLGLRLIYFSYDVKMKEKGDIPEGYSVSREKKERFSLILESASTNQTSMYLCASSATGAWSYNSPLHFGNGTRLTVT.

This sequence joins TRBV9 and TRBJ1-2, with D possibly TRBD1 on 5 matching bases. The CDR3 loop spans 14 amino acids. The germline CDR1 and CDR2 sequences are SGDLS and YYNGEE. Deletions cut 0 bases from V and 7 bases from J, with 13 bases between. The CDR3 DNA follows: TGTGCCAGCAGCGTAGGGGGGACGGCTATTGGCTACACCTTC. It is translated as CASSVGGTAIGYTF.

With regard to this clone: Other DNA sequences in this specimen translate into the identical CDR3. The CDR3 protein is CASSDRGYTEAFF. As DNA, the CDR3 is TGTGCCAGCAGTGATAGAGGGTACACTGAAGCTTTCTTT. The chain recombines TRBV6-1 with TRBJ1-1; D unclear. From germline, CDR1 is MNHNS and CDR2 SASEGT. This CDR3 has 13 residues. Trimming took off 3 bases at V and 3 bases at J, with 8 bases between the two ends.

This chain joins TRBV4-2 and TRBJ2-1; D is undetermined. Trimming removed 0 bases from V and 12 bases from J, with 12 bases in between. This CDR3 is 13 amino acids long. Germline assignment: CDR1 LGHNA and CDR2 YNFKEQ. CDR3 in DNA: TGTGCCAGCAGCCAAGAAGGTATCAGAGCGCAGTTCTTC. As protein: CASSQEGIRAQFF.

This chain joins TRBV28 and TRBJ1-1, with D unclear. The germline V and J ends were trimmed by 8 bases and 1 base, with 14 bases remaining between them. The germline CDR1 and CDR2 sequences are MDHEN and SYDVKM. The CDR3 totals 14 residues. CDR3 loop: CASGFTLWNTEAFF. The CDR3 region has the DNA TGTGCCAGCGGATTTACCCTTTGGAACACTGAAGCTTTCTTT.

The chain's CDR3 is CASSLTFGLAGDTYTQYF. In nucleotides, the CDR3 is TGTGCCAGCAGCCTTACCTTCGGACTAGCGGGAGATACATATACGCAGTATTTT. The chain recombines TRBV9 with TRBJ2-3; the match to TRBD2 covers 13 bases. The germline V gene has CDR1 SGDLS and CDR2 YYNGEE. CDR3 length: 18 amino acids. The ends lost 4 bases at V and 7 bases at J; junction bases unmatched: 15.

The gene calls are TRBV6-2 or TRBV6-3 and TRBJ1-1, with TRBD1 identical over 10 bases. This CDR3 spans 17 amino acids. Germline CDR1 is MNHEY and CDR2 is SVGEGT. The junction had 6 bases not matched to a gene; V was cut back by 2 bases and J by 0 bases. In DNA, the CDR3 is TGTGCCAGCAGTTACACCAGGGACAGGGGTTTGAACACTGAAGCTTTCTTT. Amino acids: CASSYTRDRGLNTEAFF.

The chain is built from TRBV9 and TRBJ1-1, with D maybe TRBD1 (6 bases). Trimming shortened V by 3 bases and J by 8 bases, and 14 bases separated the two germline ends. CDR1 SGDLS and CDR2 YYNGEE come from the germline V gene. The CDR3 spans 13 residues. The chain's CDR3 is CASSAWDTGEAFF. CDR3 DNA sequence: TGTGCCAGCAGCGCATGGGACACGGGGGAAGCTTTCTTT.

The rearrangement joins TRBV6-5 to TRBJ2-7, with D tentatively TRBD1 (6 bases). The CDR3 is made up of 13 amino acids. Germline-derived CDR1 and CDR2 are MNHEY and SVGAGI. V lost 6 bases to trimming and J lost 5 bases, with 14 bases between them. CDR3 in DNA: TGTGCCAGCAGGATACAGGGATTCGACGAGCAGTACTTC. Protein: CASRIQGFDEQYF.

V gene TRBV27 combines with J gene TRBJ2-3, with 11 bases lining up with TRBD2. Germline-derived CDR1 and CDR2 are MNHEY and SMNVEV (reference sequence). V gave up 1 base and J gave up 4 bases; unmatched junction bases: 16. This CDR3 contains 20 residues. CDR3 in DNA: TGTGCCAGCAGTTTATGGGTAGCGGGAGGGCCGGTTGAAGGACCAGATACGCAGTATTTT. Residues: CASSLWVAGGPVEGPDTQYF.

In the case of this clone: A junction end diverges from the germline sequence, so it may reflect a read error. This rearrangement joins TRBV7-7 to TRBJ2-5, with D hard to call. The CDR3 extends over 14 amino acids. CDR1 SSHAT and CDR2 FNYEAQ come from the germline V gene (reference sequence). The CDR3 loop is CASRPGFSEETQYF. The DNA of the CDR3 is TGTGCTAGCAGACCTGGTTTTTCGGAGGAGACCCAGTACTTC. Full variable domain (outside the CDR3, taken from reference TRBV7-7 and TRBJ2-5): GAGVSQSPRYKVTKRGQDVTLRCDPISSHATLYWYQQALGQGPEFLTYFNYEAQPDKSGLPSDRFSAERPEGSISTLTIQRTEQRDSAMYRCASRPGFSEETQYFGPGTRLLVL.

The gene calls are TRBV27 and TRBJ2-1; TRBD2 agrees at 7 bases. Germline trimming cut 4 bases from V and 4 bases from J; bases unmatched to any gene: 10. Germline V gene sequence: CDR1 MNHEY, CDR2 SMNVEV (reference sequence). The CDR3 consists of 16 residues. Written as DNA, the CDR3 is TGTGCCAGCAGTTCAACTTTAGCGGGCAAATACAATGAGCAGTTCTTC. This sequence encodes CASSSTLAGKYNEQFF.

The chain is built from TRBV2 and TRBJ2-2; possible D gene TRBD1, 6 bases. Deletions cut 3 bases from V and 2 bases from J, with 10 bases between. Germline V gene lookup returns CDR1 SNHLY and CDR2 FYNNEI. The CDR3 spans 15 residues. The DNA for the CDR3 is TGTGCCAGCAGTGACGACAGGATAAACACCGGGGAGCTGTTTTTT. Encoded protein: CASSDDRINTGELFF.